A single sample is the source of the 22 T cell receptor beta chains below, sequenced in a study of human T cells and chemical hapten exposure. TCRdb reprocessed the RACE reads with MiXCR, giving one entry per CDR3 protein. Of roughly 64,000 distinct CDR3 sequences in the sample, 11% were seen once. Time point specified: patch test 3, about 24 weeks after DPC sensitization. Treatment denoted: therapeutic diphenylcyclopropenone sensitization with weekly scalp DPC. Sequenced here: whole blood, sampled in connection with sensitization to the hapten diphenylcyclopropenone (DPC). The receptors originated from a woman under 40 with alopecia areata. Some clones in this sample may be carry-over from other donors' samples.

This clonotype was seen only a few times. The chain employs TRBV6-6 and TRBJ2-2; D perhaps matches TRBD1 (6 bases). The CDR3 is made up of 14 amino acids. V was shortened by 6 bases and J by 6 bases, with 14 bases between the two germline ends. CDR1 MNHNY and CDR2 SVGAGI come from the germline V gene (reference sequence). CDR3 coding DNA: TGTGCCAGCAGCCGCAATCAGGGGCCCGGGGAGCTGTTTTTT. Its protein is CASSRNQGPGELFF.

In its sample, this clonotype was seen many times. This chain uses TRBV11-3 with TRBJ2-4; TRBD2 agrees at 10 bases. Germline CDR1 SGHNT, CDR2 YENEEA. The V and J ends lost 7 bases and 6 bases, in that order; junction bases with no gene match: 3. CDR3 length: 13 amino acids. The CDR3 spells CASTSGGGNIQYF. The CDR3 coding sequence is TGTGCCAGCACTAGCGGGGGCGGAAACATTCAGTACTTC.

This clonotype was detected ten times or more. The chain couples TRBV6-1 to TRBJ2-2; 8 bases are a match to TRBD2. V lost 3 bases, J lost 4 bases, and 7 bases stayed unmatched. This CDR3 has 16 amino acids. Germline values: CDR1 MNHNS, CDR2 SASEGT. The CDR3 sequence is CASSDLWLAGTGELFF. In DNA form, the CDR3 reads TGTGCCAGCAGTGATTTGTGGCTAGCGGGCACCGGGGAGCTGTTTTTT.

The V and J genes are TRBV29-1 and TRBJ2-5, with TRBD2 matching over 12 bases. Per germline, CDR1 SQVTM and CDR2 ANQGSEA. The length of the CDR3 is 14 residues. The trim removed 7 bases at V and 4 bases at J, leaving 7 bases unmatched. DNA for the CDR3: TGCAGCGCCCGACTAGCGGGGGCCGGAGAGACCCAGTACTTC. Translation: CSARLAGAGETQYF.

The sample holds a few counts of this clonotype. The chain employs TRBV4-3 and TRBJ1-6; D not certain. Deletions cut 0 bases from V and 6 bases from J, with 12 bases between. Germline V CDR1 and CDR2: LGHNA, YSLEER. The CDR3 has 16 residues. Here the CDR3 DNA reads TGCGCCAGCAGCCAAGATTGGGGAAGAAGTAATTCACCCCTCCACTTT. It yields the protein CASSQDWGRSNSPLHF.

This clonotype was recorded only once. The chain combines TRBV9 with TRBJ2-2, with D uncertain. The germline V gene encodes CDR1 SGDLS and CDR2 YYNGEE. The CDR3 covers 13 residues. The ends were cut back, 1 base at V and 6 bases at J, with 7 bases in the middle. CDR3 DNA sequence: TGTGCCAGCAGCGTACGGTCCTCCGGGGAGCTGTTTTTT. Translation gives CASSVRSSGELFF.

The chain links TRBV11-3 to TRBJ2-3; TRBD2 matches at 8 bases. The CDR3 length is 17 residues. CDR1 and CDR2 from the germline V gene are SGHNT and YENEEA. The V and J ends lost 1 base and 0 bases, in that order; junction bases with no gene match: 6. CDR3 sequence: CASSLATSEASTDTQYF. In DNA, the CDR3 is TGTGCCAGCAGCTTAGCGACTAGCGAAGCTAGCACAGATACGCAGTATTTT. The full variable domain, completed using reference TRBV11-3 and TRBJ2-3, is EAGVVQSPRYKIIEKKQPVAFWCNPISGHNTLYWYLQNLGQGPELLIRYENEEAVDDSQLPKDRFSAERLKGVDSTLKIQPAELGDSAVYLCASSLATSEASTDTQYFGPGTRLTVL.

The sample holds a few counts of this clonotype. The chain is built from TRBV7-2 and TRBJ2-5; 8 bases match TRBD2. The CDR3 is 13 amino acids. The junction had 3 bases not matched to a gene; V was cut back by 6 bases and J by 3 bases. CDR1 and CDR2 (germline): SGHTA, FQGNSA. This CDR3 reads CASSPGLEETQYF. CDR3 DNA sequence: TGTGCCAGCAGTCCGGGACTAGAAGAGACCCAGTACTTC.

This clonotype was picked up a small number of times. Written as DNA, the CDR3 is TGTGCCACCAGCAGGGGACTAGCTGACAACAATGAGCAGTTCTTC. Its translation: CATSRGLADNNEQFF. The rearrangement joins TRBV15 to TRBJ2-1; 9 bases match TRBD2. Germline V lookup: CDR1 LNHNV, CDR2 YYDKDF (reference sequence). The CDR3 loop spans 15 amino acids. With 3 bases clipped from V and 5 bases from J, the junction kept 5 bases outside the gene matches.

This clonotype appeared a few times. The CDR3 DNA reads as TGTGCCAGCAGTACGGACGCAACTAATGAAAAACTGTTTTTT. Its protein product is CASSTDATNEKLFF. The V gene is TRBV11-2, the J gene TRBJ1-4; D ambiguous. The CDR3 consists of 14 residues. Germline CDR1 SGHAT, CDR2 FQNNGV. Trimming took off 6 bases at V and 0 bases at J, with 8 bases between the two ends.

The V and J genes are TRBV28 and TRBJ2-1; maybe TRBD2 (5 bases). The CDR3 sequence is 12 residues long. Trimming removed 1 base from V and 13 bases from J, with 11 bases in between. Germline V gives CDR1 MDHEN, CDR2 SYDVKM. In DNA, the CDR3 is TGTGCCAGCAGTTTATCGGCTAGCATCCAGTTCTTC. Encoded protein: CASSLSASIQFF.

The V and J genes are TRBV20-1 and TRBJ1-1, with D tentatively TRBD1 (5 bases). The germline V gene has CDR1 DFQATT and CDR2 SNEGSKA (reference sequence). V lost 5 bases and J 5 bases, leaving 15 bases between the germline ends. This CDR3 has 13 residues. In DNA, the CDR3 is TGCAGTGCTGGAGGACTGGGGGAAACTGAAGCTTTCTTT. The encoded protein is CSAGGLGETEAFF.

This clonotype was detected only once. The gene calls are TRBV20-1 and TRBJ2-2; the D gene is possibly TRBD2 (6 bases). Trimming removed 6 bases at V and 6 bases at J, with 11 bases between. CDR1 and CDR2 from the germline V gene are DFQATT and SNEGSKA (reference sequence). The CDR3 is made up of 12 amino acids. The CDR3 coding sequence is TGCAGTGCGGCGGAGGGGTCCGGGGAGCTGTTTTTT. Protein: CSAAEGSGELFF.

This clonotype was picked up a small number of times. The V call is TRBV20-1, the J call TRBJ2-5; D not resolved. V lost 3 bases and J lost 4, with 18 bases in between. Germline V gene data show CDR1 as DFQATT and CDR2 as SNEGSKA (reference sequence). This CDR3 is built from 15 residues. As DNA, the CDR3 is TGCAGTGCTAGGGATCCCTGGGGTGGGCGAGAGACCCAGTACTTC. Residues: CSARDPWGGRETQYF.

V is TRBV28 and J is TRBJ2-2; 8 nucleotides match TRBD2. From germline, CDR1 is MDHEN and CDR2 SYDVKM. The CDR3 contains 15 residues. The V segment lost 5 bases and the J segment 4 bases; nucleotides outside the gene matches: 6. The CDR3, as DNA: TGTGCCAGCAGTGACGGGGGGGCCTCCACCGGGGAGCTGTTTTTT. It codes for CASSDGGASTGELFF.

The V and J genes are TRBV30 and TRBJ2-1; 7 bases map to TRBD2. The CDR3 length is 12 residues. Germline V gives CDR1 GTSNPN, CDR2 SVGIG (reference sequence). Trimming took 6 bases from V and 8 from J; bases not matched to a gene: 7. CDR3: CACGRERYEQFF. The CDR3 DNA sequence: TGTGCCTGTGGGCGGGAGCGGTATGAGCAGTTCTTC.

The chain employs TRBV18 and TRBJ2-5; 9 positions agree with TRBD1. V shed 4 bases and J 5 bases; nucleotides not matched to a gene: 5. Germline CDR1 and CDR2: KGHSH and LQKENI. The length of the CDR3 is 14 residues. CDR3 region: CASSLRQGVETQYF. The CDR3 region has the DNA TGTGCCAGCTCACTGAGACAGGGGGTGGAGACCCAGTACTTC.

The V call is TRBV7-8, the J call TRBJ1-6, with D perhaps TRBD1 (5 bases). The germline V and J ends were trimmed by 7 bases and 11 bases, with 18 bases remaining between them. The CDR3 extends over 14 amino acids. CDR1 SGHVS and CDR2 FQNEAQ come from the germline V gene. The CDR3: CASKAGTGWTPLHF. The CDR3 nucleotides read TGTGCCAGCAAGGCGGGGACGGGTTGGACACCCCTCCACTTT. Based on the CDR3 plus reference TRBV7-8 and TRBJ1-6, the full variable domain is GAGVSQSPRYKVAKRGQDVALRCDPISGHVSLFWYQQALGQGPEFLTYFQNEAQLDKSGLPSDRFFAERPEGSVSTLKIQRTQQEDSAVYLCASKAGTGWTPLHFGNGTRLTVT.

This clonotype came up a few times. This chain uses TRBV9 with TRBJ2-1; TRBD2 agrees at 7 bases. This CDR3 contains 15 residues. V dropped 3 bases and J dropped 8; count of bases not matched to a gene: 11. Germline loops: CDR1 SGDLS, CDR2 YYNGEE. This chain's CDR3 is CASSATAGFSDEQFF. The CDR3, as DNA: TGTGCCAGCAGCGCCACAGCGGGATTCTCTGATGAGCAGTTCTTC.

This clonotype was recorded many times. The V gene is TRBV18, the J gene TRBJ1-4; D not resolved. The germline V and J ends were trimmed by 6 bases and 5 bases, with 10 bases remaining between them. Germline assignment: CDR1 KGHSH and CDR2 LQKENI. The CDR3 length is 13 residues. The CDR3 reads CASSHGENEKLFF. CDR3 nucleotides: TGTGCCAGCTCTCACGGGGAGAATGAAAAACTGTTTTTT.

This clonotype was seen a few times. V gene TRBV28 combines with J gene TRBJ1-2; 10 nucleotides line up with TRBD1. CDR3 size: 13 residues. The V segment lost 6 bases and the J segment 8 bases; nucleotides outside the gene matches: 6. Germline CDR1 is MDHEN and CDR2 is SYDVKM. The DNA of the CDR3 is TGTGCCAGCAGCCGGGACAGGGGTCGCGGCTACACCTTC. Translated: CASSRDRGRGYTF.

This clonotype has a count of ten or more. In nucleotides, the CDR3 is TGTGCCAGCAGTTCATCTCGAGTGGGGGTGCCCACAGATACGCAGTATTTT. This gives the protein CASSSSRVGVPTDTQYF. The rearrangement joins TRBV6-2 or TRBV6-3 to TRBJ2-3; either TRBD1 or TRBD2 may supply D (5 bases each). CDR1 and CDR2 (germline): MNHEY, SVGEGT. The CDR3 is made up of 17 amino acids. V was pared by 4 bases and J by 2 bases, with 19 bases between.